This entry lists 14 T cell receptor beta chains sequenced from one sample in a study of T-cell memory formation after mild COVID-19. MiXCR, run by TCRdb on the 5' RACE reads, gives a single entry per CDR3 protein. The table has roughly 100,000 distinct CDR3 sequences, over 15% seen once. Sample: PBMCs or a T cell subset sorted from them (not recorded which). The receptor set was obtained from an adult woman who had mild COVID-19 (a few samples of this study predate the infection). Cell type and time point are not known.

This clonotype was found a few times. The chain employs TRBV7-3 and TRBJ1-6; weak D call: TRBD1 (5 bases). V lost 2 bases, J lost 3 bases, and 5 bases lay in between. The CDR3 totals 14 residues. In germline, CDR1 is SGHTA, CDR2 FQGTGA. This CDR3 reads CASSLGHYNSPLHF. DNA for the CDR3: TGTGCCAGCAGCTTAGGACACTATAATTCACCCCTCCACTTT.

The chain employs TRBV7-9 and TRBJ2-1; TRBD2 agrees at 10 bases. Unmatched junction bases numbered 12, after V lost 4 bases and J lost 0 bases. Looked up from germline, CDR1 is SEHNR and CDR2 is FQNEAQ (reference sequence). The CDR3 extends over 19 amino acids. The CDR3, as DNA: TGTGCCAGCAGCTCCGGTAGCGGGAGGCCCCCTAGCTCCTACAATGAGCAGTTCTTC. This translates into CASSSGSGRPPSSYNEQFF.

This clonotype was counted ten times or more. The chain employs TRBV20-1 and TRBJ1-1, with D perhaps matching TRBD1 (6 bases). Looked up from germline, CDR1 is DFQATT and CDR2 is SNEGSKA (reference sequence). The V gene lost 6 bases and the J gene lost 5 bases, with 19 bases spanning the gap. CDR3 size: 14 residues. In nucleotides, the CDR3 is TGCAGTGCCCCAGTTGGGGGGCCGGGGACTGAAGCTTTCTTT. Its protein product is CSAPVGGPGTEAFF.

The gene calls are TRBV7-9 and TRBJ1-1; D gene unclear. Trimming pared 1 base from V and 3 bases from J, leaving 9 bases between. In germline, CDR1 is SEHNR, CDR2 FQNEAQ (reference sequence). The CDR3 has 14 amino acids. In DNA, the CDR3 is TGTGCCAGCAGCTTAGGTGGGAAACACACTGAAGCTTTCTTT. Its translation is CASSLGGKHTEAFF.

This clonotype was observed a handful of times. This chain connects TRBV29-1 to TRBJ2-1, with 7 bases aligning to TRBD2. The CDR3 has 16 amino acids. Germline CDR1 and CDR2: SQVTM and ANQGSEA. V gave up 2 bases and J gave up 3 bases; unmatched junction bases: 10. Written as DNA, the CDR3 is TGCAGCGTTGAATTAGGCATGGCGGGGGACTACAATGAGCAGTTCTTC. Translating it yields CSVELGMAGDYNEQFF.

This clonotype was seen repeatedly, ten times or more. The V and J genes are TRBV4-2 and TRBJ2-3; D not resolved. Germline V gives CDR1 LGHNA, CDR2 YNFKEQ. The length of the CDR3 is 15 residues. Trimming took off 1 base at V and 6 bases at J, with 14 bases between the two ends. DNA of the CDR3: TGTGCCAGCAGCCAAGCGTCCGCATATATGGATACGCAGTATTTT. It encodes CASSQASAYMDTQYF.

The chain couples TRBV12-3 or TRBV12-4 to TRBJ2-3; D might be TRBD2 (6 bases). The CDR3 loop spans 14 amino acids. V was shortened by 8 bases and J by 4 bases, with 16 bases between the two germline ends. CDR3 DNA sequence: TGTGCCAGCGCCCTTAGCGGTAGATCAGATACGCAGTATTTT. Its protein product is CASALSGRSDTQYF.

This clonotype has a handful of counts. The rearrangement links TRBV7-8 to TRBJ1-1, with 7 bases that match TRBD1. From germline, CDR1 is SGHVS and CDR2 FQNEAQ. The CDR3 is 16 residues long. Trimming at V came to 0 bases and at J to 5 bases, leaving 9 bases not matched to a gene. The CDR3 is CASSLAQRGGGTEAFF. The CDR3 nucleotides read TGTGCCAGCAGCTTAGCGCAGAGAGGGGGCGGGACTGAAGCTTTCTTT.

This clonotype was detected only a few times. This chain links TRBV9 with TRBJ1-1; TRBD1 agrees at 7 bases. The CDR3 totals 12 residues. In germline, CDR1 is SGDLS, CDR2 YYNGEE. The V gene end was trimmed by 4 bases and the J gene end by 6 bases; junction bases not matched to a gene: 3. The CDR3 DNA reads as TGTGCCAGCAGCAGCACAGGGGCTGAAGCTTTCTTT. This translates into CASSSTGAEAFF.

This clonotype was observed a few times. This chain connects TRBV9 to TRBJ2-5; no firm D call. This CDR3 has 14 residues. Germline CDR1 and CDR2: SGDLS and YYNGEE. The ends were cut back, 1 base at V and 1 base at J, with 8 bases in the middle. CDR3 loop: CASSVNSFQETQYF. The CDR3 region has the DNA TGTGCCAGCAGCGTAAACAGTTTCCAAGAGACCCAGTACTTC.

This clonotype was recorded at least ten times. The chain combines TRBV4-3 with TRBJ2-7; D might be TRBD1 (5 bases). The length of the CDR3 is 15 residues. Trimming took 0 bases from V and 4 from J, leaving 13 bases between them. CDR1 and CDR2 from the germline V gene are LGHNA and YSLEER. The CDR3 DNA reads TGCGCCAGCAGCCAAGACAGGGCCCCGGCTTACGAGCAGTACTTC. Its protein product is CASSQDRAPAYEQYF.

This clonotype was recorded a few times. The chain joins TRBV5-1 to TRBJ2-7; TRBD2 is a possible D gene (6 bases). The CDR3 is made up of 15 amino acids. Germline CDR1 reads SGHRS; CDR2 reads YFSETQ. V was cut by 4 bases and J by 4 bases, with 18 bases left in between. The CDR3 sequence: CASSPDAGGGYEQYF. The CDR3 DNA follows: TGCGCCAGCAGCCCGGACGCGGGCGGAGGGTACGAGCAGTACTTC.

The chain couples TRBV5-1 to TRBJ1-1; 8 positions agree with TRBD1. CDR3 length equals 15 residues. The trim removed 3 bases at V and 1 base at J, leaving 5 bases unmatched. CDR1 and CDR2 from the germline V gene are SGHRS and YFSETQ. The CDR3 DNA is TGCGCCAGCAGCTCACAGGGGGTTCAGAACACTGAAGCTTTCTTT. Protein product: CASSSQGVQNTEAFF. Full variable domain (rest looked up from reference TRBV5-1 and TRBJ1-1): KAGVTQTPRYLIKTRGQQVTLSCSPISGHRSVSWYQQTPGQGLQFLFEYFSETQRNKGNFPGRFSGRQFSNSRSEMNVSTLELGDSALYLCASSSQGVQNTEAFFGQGTRLTVV.

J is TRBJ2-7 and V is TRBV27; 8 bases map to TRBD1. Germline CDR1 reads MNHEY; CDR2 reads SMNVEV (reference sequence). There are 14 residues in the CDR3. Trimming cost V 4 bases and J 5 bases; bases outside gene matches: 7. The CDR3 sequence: CASSSRQGADEQYF. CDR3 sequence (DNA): TGTGCCAGCAGTTCCCGGCAGGGGGCCGACGAGCAGTACTTC.